This T cell receptor beta chain comes out of a study of human T cells and chemical hapten exposure. On the study more broadly: Patients, mostly women, had alopecia areata, alopecia totalis or alopecia universalis. Among samples, TCR yields varied mainly because of small differences in pooled library volume.

This clonotype came up many times. TCRdb processed the RACE reads anew with MiXCR; each CDR3 protein has one entry. The sample lists approximately 57,000 distinct CDR3 sequences; 7.5% to 10% were seen once. The germline V gene encodes CDR1 MNHEY and CDR2 SVGAGI. This CDR3 is built from 16 residues. The V gene end was trimmed by 4 bases and the J gene end by 2 bases; junction bases not matched to a gene: 5. Regarding time point: patch test 1, 2 weeks after DPC sensitization. Treatment reported: therapeutic diphenylcyclopropenone sensitization with weekly scalp DPC. Each donor was an alopecia patient between 18 and 70 years of age who qualified for DPC. Extraction of total RNA was performed on unfractionated whole blood.

J is TRBJ2-2 and V is TRBV6-5; 9 nucleotides agree with TRBD1. The sequence was obtained from a woman aged 40 to 50 with alopecia areata. Some clones in this sample may be carry-over from other donors' samples. Sequencing was performed on whole blood, taken in connection with sensitization to the hapten diphenylcyclopropenone (DPC). The CDR3 nucleotides are TGTGCCAGCAGTTCCCCGGGACAGGGAAACACCGGGGAGCTGTTTTTT. This translates into CASSSPGQGNTGELFF.